These 8 T cell receptor beta chains originate from one sample sequenced in a study of cytomegalovirus exposure and HLA in healthy donors. PCR was performed using 60 Vbeta and 13 Jbeta primers. Assay: immunoSEQ multiplex PCR; the TCRdb copy retains only in-frame clones and omits some. The data contain 150,000 to 170,000 clones, approximately 72% of them singletons. Sequences were obtained from PBMCs. These TCRs come from a man between 18 and 35 years old in good health and CMV-seronegative.

This sequence joins TRBV7-8 and TRBJ2-5; no clear D gene. The V gene's germline CDR1 is SGHVS and CDR2 FQNEAQ. Trimming pared 7 bases from V and 6 bases from J, leaving 18 bases between. CDR3 length: 14 amino acids. The CDR3 DNA sequence: TGTGCCAGCATCTCCGGGTCCGCTAGGCAGACCCAGTACTTC. Its protein is CASISGSARQTQYF.

The rearrangement links TRBV14 to TRBJ2-3; TRBD1 is a possible D gene (6 bases). Trimming removed 1 base from V and 6 bases from J, with 17 bases in between. The germline CDR1 and CDR2 sequences are SGHDN and FVKESK. This CDR3 has 16 residues. The CDR3 region has the DNA TGTGCCAGCAGCCAAGTTGGGGGACACCCCGGGGATACGCAGTATTTT. Translated: CASSQVGGHPGDTQYF.

The chain carries TRBV27 and TRBJ2-5; possibly TRBD2 for D (6 bases). Germline lookup yields CDR1 MNHEY and CDR2 SMNVEV (reference sequence). The V end lost 3 bases, the J end lost 5 bases, and 13 bases lay between the germline ends. The CDR3 has 14 residues. CDR3 loop: CASSFSRDSETQYF. CDR3 bases: TGTGCCAGCAGTTTCTCCCGGGACTCGGAGACCCAGTACTTC.

V gene TRBV18 combines with J gene TRBJ1-5; 9 nucleotides align to TRBD1. V lost 5 bases to trimming and J lost 5 bases; unmatched junction nucleotides: 4. Per germline, CDR1 KGHSH and CDR2 LQKENI. This CDR3 is 14 amino acids long. The CDR3 protein is CASSATGGDQPQHF. CDR3 coding DNA: TGTGCCAGCTCAGCCACAGGGGGCGATCAGCCCCAGCATTTT. Full variable domain (outside the CDR3, taken from reference TRBV18 and TRBJ1-5): NAGVMQNPRHLVRRRGQEARLRCSPMKGHSHVYWYRQLPEEGLKFMVYLQKENIIDESGMPKERFSAEFPKEGPSILRIQQVVRGDSAAYFCASSATGGDQPQHFGDGTRLSIL.

This clone has a handful of counts. This sample also contains other DNA sequences that code for the same CDR3. This sequence joins TRBV5-1 and TRBJ2-2; D gene uncertain. This CDR3 is 12 amino acids long. With 4 bases removed from V and 2 bases from J, the gap between germline ends came to 3 bases. CDR1 SGHRS and CDR2 YFSETQ come from the germline V gene. The CDR3: CASSLNTGELFF. CDR3 bases: TGCGCCAGCAGCCTAAACACCGGGGAGCTGTTTTTT.

The CDR3 region is CASSVGAETQYF. The CDR3 DNA sequence: TGTGCCAGCAGCGTAGGAGCAGAGACCCAGTACTTC. V is TRBV9 and J is TRBJ2-5, with no clear D. V was cut by 0 bases and J by 4 bases, with 4 bases left in between. CDR3 length equals 12 residues. Germline assignment: CDR1 SGDLS and CDR2 YYNGEE.

This rearrangement joins TRBV30 to TRBJ2-3; possibly TRBD2 for D (6 bases). CDR1 is GTSNPN, CDR2 SVGIG, per germline (reference sequence). CDR3 length: 13 amino acids. Trimming took 8 bases from V and 4 from J, leaving 16 bases between them. CDR3 coding DNA: TGTGCCGGGACTGGGGGGTTTGCAGATACGCAGTATTTT. Translated, it gives CAGTGGFADTQYF.

This clone was observed a few times. The chain recombines TRBV4-1 with TRBJ1-1, with D possibly matching TRBD1 (5 bases). Trimming removed 4 bases at V and 0 bases at J, with 21 bases between. This CDR3 spans 18 amino acids. From germline, CDR1 is MGHRA and CDR2 YSYEKL. CDR3 coding DNA: TGCGCCAGCAGCCTAAGTGGGTTTGGGGCTTTTATGAACACTGAAGCTTTCTTT. Translation gives CASSLSGFGAFMNTEAFF.